This T cell receptor beta chain was identified during a study of radiotherapy plus CTLA-4 blockade in lung cancer. Study at large: Objective responses were observed in about 17% of patients, and disease control was achieved by about 30%.

Notes on this clone: Its antigen remains unidentified.

Study observations and caveats: Radiotherapy plus ipilimumab was followed by expansion in blood of tumor-derived TCR clones.

In germline, CDR1 is SGHRS, CDR2 YFSETQ. This CDR3 comprises 14 residues. Trimming removed 5 bases at V and 0 bases at J, with 10 bases between. Using immunoSEQ multiplex PCR, the repertoire was profiled, and TCRdb retains in-frame clones only, with some absent. The sample includes 90,000 or so clones, approximately 83% of them seen just once. The clonotype comes from a human donor with non-small cell lung cancer who had a partial response to radiotherapy plus ipilimumab. This chain connects TRBV5-1 to TRBJ2-3, with D possibly TRBD1 on 5 matching bases. The sample was peripheral blood, taken from a patient treated with radiotherapy plus ipilimumab. The CDR3 DNA reads TGCGCCAGCAGGGCAGGGCTGAGCACAGATACGCAGTATTTT. This gives the protein CASRAGLSTDTQYF.